Listed below are T cell receptor beta chains from one sample, sequenced in a study of blood T cell repertoires in COVID-19. Sequencing used immunoSEQ multiplex PCR; TCRdb keeps in-frame clones, though not all of them. The repertoire consists of 100,000 to 150,000 clones, with around 89% occurring once and the leading ten covering approximately 2.3%. Source material: peripheral blood. These receptors came from a man in his 70s with active COVID-19. Each CDR3 is given with its conserved first and last residue. A D gene is named only where the DNA matches it firmly.

V gene	D gene	J gene	CDR3 DNA	CDR3 protein
TRBV5-1	TRBD2	TRBJ2-1	TGCGCCAGCAGCTGGGTACCGGGACTAGCGGGAGGGAGCTCCTACAATGAGCAGTTCTTC	CASSWVPGLAGGSSYNEQFF
TRBV6-5	TRBD2	TRBJ2-5	TGTGCCAGCAGTACAGACGCACCCCGGACTAGAAACTTC	CASSTDAPRTRNF
TRBV7-9	-	TRBJ2-7	TGTGCCAGTGAGCGGCCATCCTACGAGCAGTACTTC	CASERPSYEQYF
TRBV18	TRBD1	TRBJ1-5	TGTGCCAGCTCACAGGGACAGGGCAATCAGCCCCAGCATTTT	CASSQGQGNQPQHF
TRBV6-5	TRBD1	TRBJ1-4	TGTGCCAGCGGATACCCGGGACAGGGAGGCTCAAAACTGTTTTTT	CASGYPGQGGSKLFF
TRBV5-1	TRBD1	TRBJ2-7	TGCGCCAGCAGCCAGGACCGGGACAGGGGCACCTACGAGCAGTACTTC	CASSQDRDRGTYEQYF
TRBV7-2	TRBD2	TRBJ2-1	TGTGCCAGCAGCTCCGGGACTAGCGGGGGGAATGAGCAGTTCTTC	CASSSGTSGGNEQFF
TRBV7-9	-	TRBJ1-1	TGTGCCAGCAGCGCAAGGGGGTCGACGGGGATGGACACTGAAGCTTTCTTT	CASSARGSTGMDTEAFF
TRBV5-1	TRBD2	TRBJ2-1	TGCGCCAGCAGCTTGGTACTAGCGGATTACAATGAGCAGTTCTTC	CASSLVLADYNEQFF
TRBV27	-	TRBJ2-3	TGTGCCAGCAGTTCCCCAACAGGGTTAGTGGCAGATACGCAGTATTTT	CASSSPTGLVADTQYF
TRBV9	TRBD2	TRBJ2-5	TGTGCCAGCAGCGTAGCTGGGGGAGGGTTCCAAGAGACCCAGTACTTC	CASSVAGGGFQETQYF
TRBV7-2	-	TRBJ1-1	TGTGCCAGCAGCTTAGTTGGGGGCGGCACTGAAGCTTTCTTT	CASSLVGGGTEAFF